One sample yielded the 4 T cell receptor beta chains listed below, sequenced in a study of blood T cells in healthy people across ages. Sample-barcoded 5' priming and a J-beta primer mix drove a second PCR of about 6 to 11 cycles. Via MiXCR, TCRdb re-called the 5' RACE reads, giving one row per CDR3 protein. In the table there are hundreds of thousands of distinct CDR3 sequences, about 53% of which are singletons. The sequencing input was blood. The receptors here all came from a man aged 60-69 years in good health.

The gene calls are TRBV6-5 and TRBJ1-2; weak D call: TRBD1 (5 bases). The CDR3 spans 15 residues. Germline assignment: CDR1 MNHEY and CDR2 SVGAGI. Trimming cost V 0 bases and J 4 bases, with 12 bases left between them. The CDR3 DNA reads TGTGCCAGCAGTTACTCGCGGGGACGGCCCTATGGCTACACCTTC. Its protein is CASSYSRGRPYGYTF.

The chain is built from TRBV20-1 and TRBJ2-3; D gene unclear. V was shortened by 6 bases and J by 4 bases, with 17 bases between the two germline ends. Germline V gene lookup returns CDR1 DFQATT and CDR2 SNEGSKA (reference sequence). The CDR3 extends over 14 amino acids. The CDR3 protein is CSASTAVGPDTQYF. CDR3 bases: TGCAGTGCCAGCACGGCGGTCGGGCCAGATACGCAGTATTTT.

The chain combines TRBV10-3 with TRBJ2-3, with D unresolved. Germline V gives CDR1 ENHRY, CDR2 SYGVKD. This CDR3 comprises 13 residues. Trimming removed 7 bases at V and 5 bases at J, with 13 bases between. In DNA, the CDR3 is TGTGCCATCACTGGGCAGGCCCTAGATACGCAGTATTTT. Translation: CAITGQALDTQYF.

This chain joins TRBV19 and TRBJ1-5, with 8 bases identical to TRBD1. The germline V gene encodes CDR1 LNHDA and CDR2 SQIVND (reference sequence). J gave up 2 bases and V 5 bases, and 2 bases lay outside the gene matches. CDR3 length: 14 amino acids. The CDR3 loop reads CASSVTGGNQPQHF. The DNA for the CDR3 is TGTGCCAGTAGTGTGACAGGGGGCAATCAGCCCCAGCATTTT.